The T cell receptor (beta chain) under discussion was sequenced for a study of Graves' ophthalmopathy and Graves' hyperthyroidism (dated by TCRdb to 2017 to 2018). Describing the broader study: A patient counted as having stable hyperthyroidism if there was no progression to ophthalmopathy within 18 months of follow-up. In roughly 6 hyperthyroidism patients, T-cell repertoires of thyroid tissue and blood were compared. TCR beta repertoire signatures were used to distinguish Graves' ophthalmopathy from Graves' hyperthyroidism and to predict progression to ophthalmopathy. After sampling, hyperthyroidism patients received methimazole starting at 30 mg daily, and ophthalmopathy patients received high-dose intravenous methylprednisolone. In total, 135 blood samples were TCR-sequenced: some 40 ophthalmopathy, about 75 hyperthyroidism and about 17 hyperthyroidism-to-ophthalmopathy patients. The independent validation cohort included roughly 19 hyperthyroidism patients plus 17 patients who later progressed from hyperthyroidism to ophthalmopathy. A discovery set of 95 to 100 patients (about 45 ophthalmopathy, about 58 stable hyperthyroidism) was enrolled to explore V-J signatures distinguishing ophthalmopathy from hyperthyroidism. Study-wide findings and limitations: In cross-validation, the 13-signature model distinguished ophthalmopathy from stable hyperthyroidism with almost 90% sensitivity and about 84% specificity, and in the test set the corresponding values were roughly 78% and 74%. In validation, the model predicted ophthalmopathy progression with 55% to 71% sensitivity and roughly 72% specificity; approximately 12 predicted patients were CT-confirmed with GO in a median of 6.5 months. Most expanded thyroid clonotypes with frequency above 0.001 were also detected in blood, suggesting blood repertoires may reflect the thyroid immune response. No statistical method was used to set the sample size in advance, and the investigators knew which group each participant was assigned to.

This clonotype was recorded at least ten times. There is no known antigen for this receptor. Within one base of it there is no much larger clone, and no base qualities were kept. Hyperthyroidism patients were newly diagnosed, were aged 18 to 65 years, and had a disease duration under 2 months. Patients with other autoimmune diseases, uncontrolled infections, pregnancy or lactation were excluded from the study. Clinical symptoms, serum thyroxine, TRAb, thyroid ultrasound and orbital computed tomography formed the basis of the diagnosis. Trizol reagent was used to extract the total RNA, and its quality was then checked on an Agilent 2100 Bioanalyzer. Including cysteine and phenylalanine, the CDR3 has 15 amino acids. Only the CDR3 DNA is retained, 45 bases long and in frame from the first base. As encoded in the germline V gene (reference sequence), CDR1 is LNHNV while CDR2 is YYDKDF. Deletion took 1 base off V and 3 bases off J, with a span of 13 bases between the germline ends.

TCR beta CDR3 regions were amplified from RNA transcripts for repertoire sequencing. The first round of RT-PCR was done with HTBI primers and the Qiagen OneStep RT-PCR kit, and was followed by a second round of multiplex PCR, then size selection and purification. The libraries underwent paired-end sequencing with 100 bp reads on an Illumina HiSeq2000. On the study's bioinformatics: Reads were processed with SOAPnuke, discarding reads with adapters, uncalled bases, mean Phred below 15, or no exact constant-primer or identifier match. COPE v1.2.5 was used to merge high-quality paired reads. Unique nucleotide sequences were defined as clonotypes and aligned to IMGT TRB V, D and J references using MiTCR v1.1. The analysis was limited to V-J combinations with a frequency above 0.0001, which together covered 99.2% of the repertoires. For each V-J combination, a TCR clonal expansion and chaos score was defined as the ratio of F50 clonal expansion to chaos observed in the TCRdist matrix. Features were reduced by Welch's t-statistics and random forest to over 10 V-J combinations, which fed a naive Bayes classifier. The Morisita-Horn index was used to measure how similar the thyroid and blood repertoires were. Starting from the raw public reads, TCRdb applied fastp trimming at Q25, assembled clones with MiXCR and retained in-frame beta chains. Each record represents a unique CDR3 protein, reported with the most common genes and DNA among its rows. TCRdb's processing, not the study's, gives the V and J calls here. The sample table shows roughly 1.1 million distinct CDR3 sequences, and about two fifths are seen once. Roughly 11% of the sample rests with the top ten.

The material sequenced was peripheral blood or thyroid tissue (not recorded which). The receptor was isolated from an adult man with Graves' hyperthyroidism. This chain is built from TRBV15 and TRBJ2-7; the best D guess is TRBD1, with 6 bases matching. The CDR3 corresponds to CATSRGLQGFYEQYF. The DNA sequence follows: TGTGCCACCAGCAGAGGTTTACAGGGCTTCTACGAGCAGTACTTC.